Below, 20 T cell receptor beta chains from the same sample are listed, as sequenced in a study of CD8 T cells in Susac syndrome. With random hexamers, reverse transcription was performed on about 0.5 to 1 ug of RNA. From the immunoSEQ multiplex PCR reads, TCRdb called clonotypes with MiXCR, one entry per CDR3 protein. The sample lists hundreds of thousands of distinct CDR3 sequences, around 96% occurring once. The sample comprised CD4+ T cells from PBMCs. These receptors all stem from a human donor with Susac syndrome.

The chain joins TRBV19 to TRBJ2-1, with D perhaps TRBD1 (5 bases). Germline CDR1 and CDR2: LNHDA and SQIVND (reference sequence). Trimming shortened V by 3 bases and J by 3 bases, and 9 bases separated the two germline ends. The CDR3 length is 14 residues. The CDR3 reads CASSIGQGYNEQFF. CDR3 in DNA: TGTGCCAGTAGTATTGGGCAGGGCTACAATGAGCAGTTCTTC. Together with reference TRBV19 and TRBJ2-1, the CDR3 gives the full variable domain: DGGITQSPKYLFRKEGQNVTLSCEQNLNHDAMYWYRQDPGQGLRLIYYSQIVNDFQKGDIAEGYSVSREKKESFPLTVTSAQKNPTAFYLCASSIGQGYNEQFFGPGTRLTVL.

The CDR3 DNA sequence: TGCGCCAGCAGCCAAGAGCCCCAGGGGGTATACAATGAGCAGTTCTTC. Its protein product is CASSQEPQGVYNEQFF. The rearrangement uses TRBV4-1 and TRBJ2-1; 7 bases match TRBD1. V lost 0 bases and J lost 4; bases outside the gene matches: 6. The CDR3 covers 16 residues. Per the germline V gene, CDR1 is MGHRA and CDR2 is YSYEKL.

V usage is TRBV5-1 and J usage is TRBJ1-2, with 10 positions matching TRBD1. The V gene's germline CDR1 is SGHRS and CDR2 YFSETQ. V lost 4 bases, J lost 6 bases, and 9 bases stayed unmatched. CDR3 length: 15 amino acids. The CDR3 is CASSPRQGATDGYTF. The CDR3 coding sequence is TGCGCCAGCAGCCCGCGACAGGGGGCAACGGATGGCTACACCTTC.

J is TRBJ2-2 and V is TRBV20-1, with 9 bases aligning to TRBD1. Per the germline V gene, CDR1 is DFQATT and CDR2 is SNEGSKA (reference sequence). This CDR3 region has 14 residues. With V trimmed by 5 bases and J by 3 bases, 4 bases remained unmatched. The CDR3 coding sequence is TGCAGTGCTTCGACAGGGGGGGACACCGGGGAGCTGTTTTTT. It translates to CSASTGGDTGELFF.

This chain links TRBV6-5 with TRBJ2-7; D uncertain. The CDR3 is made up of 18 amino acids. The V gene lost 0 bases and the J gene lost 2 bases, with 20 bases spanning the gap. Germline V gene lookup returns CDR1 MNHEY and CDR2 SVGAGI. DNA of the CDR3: TGTGCCAGCAGTTACTCGGTCAACTCGGCCGTCTTGCCCTACGAGCAGTACTTC. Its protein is CASSYSVNSAVLPYEQYF.

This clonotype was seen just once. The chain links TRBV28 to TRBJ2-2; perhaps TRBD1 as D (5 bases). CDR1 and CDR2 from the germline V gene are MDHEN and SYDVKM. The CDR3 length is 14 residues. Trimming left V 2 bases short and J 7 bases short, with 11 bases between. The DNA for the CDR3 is TGTGCCAGCAGTTTACGGGTTCAGGGCGGGGAGCTGTTTTTT. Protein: CASSLRVQGGELFF.

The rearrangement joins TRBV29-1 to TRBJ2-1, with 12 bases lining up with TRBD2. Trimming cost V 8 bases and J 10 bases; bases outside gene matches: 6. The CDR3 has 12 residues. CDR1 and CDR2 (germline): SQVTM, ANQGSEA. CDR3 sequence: CSRGGLAGEQFF. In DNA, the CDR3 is TGCAGCCGAGGCGGACTAGCGGGAGAGCAGTTCTTC.

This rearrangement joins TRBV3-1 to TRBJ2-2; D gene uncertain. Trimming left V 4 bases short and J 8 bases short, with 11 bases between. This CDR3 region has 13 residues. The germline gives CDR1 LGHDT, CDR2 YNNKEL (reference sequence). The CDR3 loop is CASSPGFTGELFF. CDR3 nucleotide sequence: TGTGCCAGCAGCCCTGGCTTTACGGGGGAGCTGTTTTTT. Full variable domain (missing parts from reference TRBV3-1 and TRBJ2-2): DTAVSQTPKYLVTQMGNDKSIKCEQNLGHDTMYWYKQDSKKFLKIMFSYNNKELIINETVPNRFSPKSPDKAHLNLHINSLELGDSAVYFCASSPGFTGELFFGEGSRLTVL.

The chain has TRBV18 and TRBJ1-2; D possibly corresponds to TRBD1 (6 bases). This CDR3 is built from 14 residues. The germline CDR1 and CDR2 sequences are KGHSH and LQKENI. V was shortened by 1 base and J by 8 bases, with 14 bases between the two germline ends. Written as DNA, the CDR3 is TGTGCCAGCTCACCACGGGAAATGACAGGAGGCTACACCTTC. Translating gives CASSPREMTGGYTF.

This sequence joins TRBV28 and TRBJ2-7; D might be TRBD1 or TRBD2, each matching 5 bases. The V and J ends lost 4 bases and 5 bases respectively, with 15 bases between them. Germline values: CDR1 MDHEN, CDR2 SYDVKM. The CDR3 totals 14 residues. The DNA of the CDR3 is TGTGCCAGCAGTTCCTCCGGAGAGGGGAACGAGCAGTACTTC. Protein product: CASSSSGEGNEQYF.

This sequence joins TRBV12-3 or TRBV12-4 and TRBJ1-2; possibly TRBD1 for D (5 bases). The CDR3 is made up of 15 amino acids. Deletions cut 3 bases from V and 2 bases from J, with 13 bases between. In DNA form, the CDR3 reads TGTGCCAGCAGTTTGAGAAGACAGTTCAACTATGGCTACACCTTC. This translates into CASSLRRQFNYGYTF.

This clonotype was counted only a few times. The chain's CDR3 is CASTTDTQYF. The CDR3 DNA reads as TGTGCCAGCACCACAGATACGCAGTATTTT. The genes are TRBV25-1 and TRBJ2-3; D gene unclear. CDR1 MGHDK and CDR2 SYGVNS come from the germline V gene. This CDR3 region has 10 residues. The germline V and J ends were trimmed by 7 bases and 2 bases, with 1 base remaining between them.

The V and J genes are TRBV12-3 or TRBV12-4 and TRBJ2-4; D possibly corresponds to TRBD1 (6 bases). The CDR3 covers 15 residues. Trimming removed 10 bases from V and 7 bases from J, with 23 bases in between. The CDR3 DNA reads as TGTGCCACGTTTGGGGTCCGTAACAGGGTGAACATTCAGTACTTC. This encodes CATFGVRNRVNIQYF.

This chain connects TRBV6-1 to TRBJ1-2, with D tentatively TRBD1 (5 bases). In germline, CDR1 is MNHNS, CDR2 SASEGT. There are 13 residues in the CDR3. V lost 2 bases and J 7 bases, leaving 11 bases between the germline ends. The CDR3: CASSESERGGYTF. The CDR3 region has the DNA TGTGCCAGCAGTGAATCGGAAAGGGGTGGCTACACCTTC.

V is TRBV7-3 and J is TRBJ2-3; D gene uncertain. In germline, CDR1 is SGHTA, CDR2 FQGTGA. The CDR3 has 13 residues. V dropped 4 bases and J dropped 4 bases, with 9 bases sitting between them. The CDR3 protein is CASSSKGADTQYF. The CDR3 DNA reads TGTGCCAGCAGCTCCAAGGGCGCAGATACGCAGTATTTT.

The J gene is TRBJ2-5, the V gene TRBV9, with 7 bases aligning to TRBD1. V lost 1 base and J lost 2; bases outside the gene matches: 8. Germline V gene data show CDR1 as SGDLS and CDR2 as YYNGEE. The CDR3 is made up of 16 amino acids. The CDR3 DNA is TGTGCCAGCAGCGTAAGAACGGGACAGCTACAAGAGACCCAGTACTTC. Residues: CASSVRTGQLQETQYF.

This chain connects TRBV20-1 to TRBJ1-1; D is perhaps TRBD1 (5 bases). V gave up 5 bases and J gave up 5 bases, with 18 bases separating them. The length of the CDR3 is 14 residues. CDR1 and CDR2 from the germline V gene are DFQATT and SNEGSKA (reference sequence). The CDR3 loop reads CSAATRVSKTEAFF. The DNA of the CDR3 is TGCAGTGCTGCGACCAGGGTATCGAAGACTGAAGCTTTCTTT.

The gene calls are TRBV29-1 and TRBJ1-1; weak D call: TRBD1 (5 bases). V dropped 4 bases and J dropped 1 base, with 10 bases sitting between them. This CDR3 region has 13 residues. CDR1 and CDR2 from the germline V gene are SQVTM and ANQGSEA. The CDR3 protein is CSVGMRGNTEAFF. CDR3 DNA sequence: TGCAGCGTTGGAATGAGGGGGAACACTGAAGCTTTCTTT.

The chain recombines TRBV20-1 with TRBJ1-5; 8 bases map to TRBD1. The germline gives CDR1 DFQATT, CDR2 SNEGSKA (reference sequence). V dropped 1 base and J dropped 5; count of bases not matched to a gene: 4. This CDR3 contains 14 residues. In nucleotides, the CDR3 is TGCAGTGCTAGAGCTCTGGACAGGGATCAGCCCCAGCATTTT. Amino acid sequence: CSARALDRDQPQHF.

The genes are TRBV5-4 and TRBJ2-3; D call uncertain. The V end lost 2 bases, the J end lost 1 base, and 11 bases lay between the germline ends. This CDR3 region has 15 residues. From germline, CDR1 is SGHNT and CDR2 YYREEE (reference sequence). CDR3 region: CASSFDGDGTDTQYF. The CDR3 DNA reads TGTGCCAGCAGCTTCGACGGAGACGGCACAGATACGCAGTATTTT.